This is a list of T cell receptor beta chains from one sample in a study of cytotoxic CD8 clonotypes in ibrutinib-treated CLL. The repertoire was sequenced with immunoSEQ multiplex PCR; TCRdb's copy has only in-frame clones and lacks some. In the table there are about 130,000 clones, about 80% of which are singletons. Sequenced material: PBMCs, taken after 12 months of ibrutinib treatment. The origin of the receptors is a human donor with chronic lymphocytic leukemia. CDR3s include the opening cysteine and the closing phenylalanine or tryptophan. The order of the fields is V gene, D gene, CDR3 protein. The D gene is left open where the match is weak.

TRBV6-6	NA	CASSYSRTAYEQYF
TRBV7-6	NA	CASSLASGTDTQYF
TRBV18	TRBD2	CASFGLAGETQYF
TRBV18	NA	CASSPPQAPYEQYF
TRBV15	NA	CATSLYRYMNTEAFF
TRBV14	NA	CASSQDSWGPFF
TRBV27	TRBD1	CASRRQGNTGELFF
TRBV2	NA	CAGKGDAGELFF
TRBV7-2	NA	CASSLEFVHPQHF
TRBV4-3	TRBD1	CASSQDRDRGRHHETQYF
TRBV7-8	NA	CASSPRGRLTDTQYF
TRBV30	NA	CAWTELGYYGYTF
TRBV20-1	NA	CSAISQNIQYF
TRBV28	NA	CASSSNLYGYTF
TRBV27	TRBD1	CASSRQGYTSGNTIYF
TRBV7-9	NA	CASSPDWARNEKLFF
TRBV14	NA	CASSLTINEKLFF
TRBV7-9	NA	CASSLGGTDPYGYTF
TRBV7-2	NA	CASSLGRSTDTQYF
TRBV9	NA	CASAPGAGQYQPQHF
TRBV9	NA	CASSVAPAGITYNEQFF
TRBV9	NA	CASSAILPDGTQYF
TRBV5-1	NA	CASSFSGLDTGELFF
TRBV5-1	TRBD2	CASSLSLAGANEQFF
TRBV5-1	NA	CASSTGQGIYGYTF
TRBV7-9	NA	CASSSMGSGYGYTF
TRBV18	NA	CASSPGGGASRYEQYF